This TCR beta chain came from a study of CD8+ T cells in alopecia areata. cDNA prepared by RNA extraction and subsequent reverse transcription served as the template for sequencing. Sequencing used immunoSEQ multiplex PCR; TCRdb keeps in-frame clones, though not all of them. The data show more than 90,000 clones, with around 61% seen just once and around 3% held by the top ten. Trimming pared 2 bases from V and 7 bases from J, leaving 11 bases between. Germline CDR1 and CDR2: SGHTA and FQGTGA. The CDR3 sequence is 13 residues long. In the case of this clone: As yet, its antigen is unknown.

Study observations and caveats: Affected scalp, especially in alopecia totalis/universalis, had a higher clonality than normal scalp did.

The chain joins TRBV7-3 to TRBJ1-2; possibly TRBD1 for D (5 bases). The sequence came from a human donor in good health. Sequenced input: CD4+ T cells sorted from blood. In DNA form, the CDR3 reads TGTGCCAGCAGCTTAGGGCAGGGCCTTGGCTACACCTTC. Translation gives CASSLGQGLGYTF.